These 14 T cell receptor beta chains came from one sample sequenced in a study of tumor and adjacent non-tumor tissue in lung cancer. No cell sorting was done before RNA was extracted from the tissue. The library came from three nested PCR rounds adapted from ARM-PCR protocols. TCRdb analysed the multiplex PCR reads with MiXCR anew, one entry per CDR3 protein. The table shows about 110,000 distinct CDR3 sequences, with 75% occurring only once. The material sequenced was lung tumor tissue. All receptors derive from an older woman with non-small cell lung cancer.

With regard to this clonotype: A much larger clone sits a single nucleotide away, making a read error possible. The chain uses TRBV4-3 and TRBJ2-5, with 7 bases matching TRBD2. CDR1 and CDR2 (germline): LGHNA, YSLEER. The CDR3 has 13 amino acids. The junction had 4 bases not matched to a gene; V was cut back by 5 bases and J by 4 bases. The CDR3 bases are TGCGCCAGCAGCAAACAGCGGGGAGAGACCCAGTACTTC. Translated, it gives CASSKQRGETQYF.

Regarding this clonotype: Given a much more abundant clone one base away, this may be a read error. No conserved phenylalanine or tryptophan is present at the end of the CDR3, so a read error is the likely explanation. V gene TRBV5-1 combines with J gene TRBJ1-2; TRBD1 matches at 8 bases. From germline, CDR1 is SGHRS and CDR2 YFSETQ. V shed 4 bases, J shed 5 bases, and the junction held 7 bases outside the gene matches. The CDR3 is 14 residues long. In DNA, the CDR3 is TGCGCCAGCAGCCGTGGACAGGGTGAATATGGCTACACCTTA. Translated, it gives CASSRGQGEYGYTL.

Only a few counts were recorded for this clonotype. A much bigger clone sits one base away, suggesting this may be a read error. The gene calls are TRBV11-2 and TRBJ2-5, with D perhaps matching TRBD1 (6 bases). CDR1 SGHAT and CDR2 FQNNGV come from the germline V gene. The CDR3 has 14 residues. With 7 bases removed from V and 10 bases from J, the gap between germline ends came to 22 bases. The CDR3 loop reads CASNSSGQTSHQYF. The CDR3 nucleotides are TGTGCCAGCAACTCGTCAGGACAGACGAGCCACCAGTACTTC.

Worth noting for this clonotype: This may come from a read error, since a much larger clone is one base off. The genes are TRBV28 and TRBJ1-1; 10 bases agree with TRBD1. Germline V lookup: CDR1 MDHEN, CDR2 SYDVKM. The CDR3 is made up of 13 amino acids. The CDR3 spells CANSSRDRGGAFF. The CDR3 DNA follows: TGTGCCAACAGTTCCCGGGACAGGGGTGGAGCTTTCTTT.

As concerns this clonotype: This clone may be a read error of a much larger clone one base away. The CDR3 reads CASNQPPGLAGRIDTQYF. In DNA form, the CDR3 reads TGTGCCAGCAACCAACCCCCGGGACTAGCGGGGAGGATAGATACGCAGTATTTT. The chain carries TRBV14 and TRBJ2-3; TRBD2 matches at 13 bases. CDR3 length: 18 amino acids. The germline V gene has CDR1 SGHDN and CDR2 FVKESK.

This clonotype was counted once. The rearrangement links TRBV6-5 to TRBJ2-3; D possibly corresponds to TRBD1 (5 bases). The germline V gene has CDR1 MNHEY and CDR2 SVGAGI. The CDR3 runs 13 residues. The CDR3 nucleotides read TGTGACAGGAATACTCGCCCTGGGATCACGCAGTATTTT. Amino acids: CDRNTRPGITQYF.

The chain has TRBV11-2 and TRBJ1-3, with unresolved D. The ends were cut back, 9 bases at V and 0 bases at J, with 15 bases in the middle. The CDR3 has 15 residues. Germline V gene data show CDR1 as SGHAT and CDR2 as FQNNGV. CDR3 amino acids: CARREAVCSGNTIYF. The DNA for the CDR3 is TGTGCCAGGAGGGAGGCAGTCTGCTCTGGAAACACCATATATTTT.

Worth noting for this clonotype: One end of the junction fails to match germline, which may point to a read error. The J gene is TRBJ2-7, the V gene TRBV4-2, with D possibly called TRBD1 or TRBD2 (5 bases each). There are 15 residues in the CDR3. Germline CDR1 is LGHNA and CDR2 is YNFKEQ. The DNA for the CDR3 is TGTGCTAGCAGCCAAGAGGAGGTAGGGGTTTACGAGCAATACTTC. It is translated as CASSQEEVGVYEQYF.

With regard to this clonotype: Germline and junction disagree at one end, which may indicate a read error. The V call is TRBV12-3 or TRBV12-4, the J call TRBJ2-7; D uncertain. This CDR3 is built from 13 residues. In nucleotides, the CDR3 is TGTGCTAGCAGTCTGGACGGATCCTACGAGCAGTACTTC. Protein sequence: CASSLDGSYEQYF.

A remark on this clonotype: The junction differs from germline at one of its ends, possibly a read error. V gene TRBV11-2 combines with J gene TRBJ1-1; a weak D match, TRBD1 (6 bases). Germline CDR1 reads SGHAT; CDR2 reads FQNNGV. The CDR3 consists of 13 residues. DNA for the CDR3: TGTGCCTGCAGCCGCGGGACATGGGCCGGAGCTTTCTTT. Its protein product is CACSRGTWAGAFF.

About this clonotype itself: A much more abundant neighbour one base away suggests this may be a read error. The CDR3 DNA sequence: TGTGCCAGCAGTTTCCCATGGTCAAATACGCAGTATTTT. Translated, it gives CASSFPWSNTQYF. The V and J genes are TRBV6-5 and TRBJ2-3; unclear D gene. This CDR3 contains 13 residues. Germline CDR1 reads MNHEY; CDR2 reads SVGAGI. V was pared by 4 bases and J by 7 bases, with 12 bases between.

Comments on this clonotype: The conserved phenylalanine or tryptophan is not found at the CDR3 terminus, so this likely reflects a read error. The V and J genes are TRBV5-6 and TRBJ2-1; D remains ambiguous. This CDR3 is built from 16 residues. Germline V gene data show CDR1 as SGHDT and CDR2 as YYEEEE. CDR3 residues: CASSLLMQASCNEQFI. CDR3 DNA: TGTGCCAGCAGCTTGTTGATGCAGGCCTCCTGCAATGAGCAGTTCATC.

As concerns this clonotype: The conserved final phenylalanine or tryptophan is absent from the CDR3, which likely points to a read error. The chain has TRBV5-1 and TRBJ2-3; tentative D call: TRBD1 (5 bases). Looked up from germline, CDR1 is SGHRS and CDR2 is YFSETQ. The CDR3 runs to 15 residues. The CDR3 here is CASSLEGSPTDMQYI. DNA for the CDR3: TGCGCCAGCAGCTTGGAGGGGTCCCCCACAGATATGCAGTATATT.

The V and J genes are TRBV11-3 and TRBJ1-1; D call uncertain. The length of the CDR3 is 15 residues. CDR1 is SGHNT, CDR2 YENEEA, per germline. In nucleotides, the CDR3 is TGTGTCAGTAGCTTAGATTCGGGGAGAGGCTCTGAAGCTTTCTTT. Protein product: CVSSLDSGRGSEAFF.